What follows are 21 T cell receptor beta chains derived from one specimen sequenced in a study of PD-L1 blockade in urothelial cancer (dated by TCRdb to the late 2010s). Library preparation employed the immunoSEQ multiplex PCR assay. Sourced from immuneACCESS, this table was stored by TCRdb with only in-frame sequences that have V and J called. A share of the clones is absent; for the studies checked, an unresolved V gene accounts for under half, and the remainder has no known explanation. The sample table lists 35,000 to 45,000 clones, approximately 83% of them with a count of one. The ten largest clones represent over 13% of the sample. The sample's time point label is to be understood as: peripheral blood 6 weeks after treatment start. The sequencing here drew on PBMCs, taken around atezolizumab (anti-PD-L1) treatment. The receptors shown here come from a man in his sixties with urothelial cancer.

This clone was picked up a small number of times. Additional DNA sequences in this sample encode the identical CDR3. This chain links TRBV28 with TRBJ2-1; 12 bases align to TRBD2. From germline, CDR1 is MDHEN and CDR2 SYDVKM. This CDR3 is 14 amino acids long. After removal of 6 bases from V and 7 bases from J, the junction contained 4 bases not matched to a gene. The CDR3 region is CASSLAGGPNEQFF. For the CDR3, the DNA is TGTGCCAGCAGCCTAGCGGGGGGGCCTAATGAGCAGTTCTTC.

The chain couples TRBV28 to TRBJ2-1, with D hard to call. The CDR3 is made up of 15 amino acids. Germline V gene sequence: CDR1 MDHEN, CDR2 SYDVKM. Trimming removed 5 bases at V and 6 bases at J, with 17 bases between. CDR3 region: CASSDRGDSLNEQFF. The CDR3 DNA is TGTGCCAGCAGTGACCGAGGCGACTCTCTCAATGAGCAGTTCTTC.

The chain couples TRBV27 to TRBJ2-1, with 9 bases identical to TRBD2. The CDR3 runs to 19 residues. Losses at the gene ends were 5 bases for V and 4 bases for J; bases not matched to a gene: 18. Germline CDR1 MNHEY, CDR2 SMNVEV (reference sequence). The CDR3 loop reads CASSGNSSFGTSWYNEQFF. CDR3 nucleotides: TGTGCCAGCAGTGGAAACTCGTCTTTTGGGACTAGCTGGTACAATGAGCAGTTCTTC.

The chain joins TRBV11-1 to TRBJ1-1; no reliable D call. V was clipped by 1 base and J by 1 base, with 4 bases between them. This CDR3 spans 13 amino acids. Germline CDR1 reads SGHAT; CDR2 reads FQDESV (reference sequence). In DNA form, the CDR3 reads TGTGCCAGCAGCTTAGTACAGAACACTGAAGCTTTCTTT. Protein sequence: CASSLVQNTEAFF. Drawing the rest from reference TRBV11-1 and TRBJ1-1, the complete variable domain is EAEVAQSPRYKITEKSQAVAFWCDPISGHATLYWYRQILGQGPELLVQFQDESVVDDSQLPKDRFSAERLKGVDSTLKIQPAELGDSAMYLCASSLVQNTEAFFGQGTRLTVV.

This rearrangement joins TRBV5-1 to TRBJ2-2, with D possibly TRBD1 on 5 matching bases. V shed 4 bases and J shed 1 base, with 14 bases lying between them. The V gene's germline CDR1 is SGHRS and CDR2 YFSETQ. This CDR3 contains 16 residues. The CDR3 DNA sequence: TGCGCCAGCAGCCACCCTTCCAGGGAGAACACCGGGGAGCTGTTTTTT. Translating gives CASSHPSRENTGELFF.

V usage is TRBV5-8 and J usage is TRBJ1-5; 7 bases are a match to TRBD1. The CDR3 runs 14 residues. In germline, CDR1 is SGHTS, CDR2 YDEGEE. J gave up 5 bases and V 4 bases, and 6 bases lay outside the gene matches. CDR3 bases: TGTGCCAGCAGCCCGGGACAGCGCTATCAGCCCCAGCATTTT. The encoded protein is CASSPGQRYQPQHF.

This rearrangement joins TRBV28 to TRBJ2-1, with D perhaps TRBD2 (6 bases). V lost 2 bases, J lost 13 bases, and 12 bases lay in between. The V gene's germline CDR1 is MDHEN and CDR2 SYDVKM. The CDR3 contains 12 residues. In DNA form, the CDR3 reads TGTGCCAGCAGTTTAGTGGGGGGTATACAGTTCTTC. This gives the protein CASSLVGGIQFF.

The V and J genes are TRBV5-1 and TRBJ1-4; D perhaps matches TRBD1 (5 bases). Trimming removed 3 bases at V and 1 base at J, with 10 bases between. Looked up from germline, CDR1 is SGHRS and CDR2 is YFSETQ. The CDR3 runs 15 residues. The chain's CDR3 is CASSSGGGTNEKLFF. The CDR3 coding sequence is TGCGCCAGCAGCTCCGGGGGGGGAACTAATGAAAAACTGTTTTTT.

The V and J genes are TRBV5-6 and TRBJ2-3, with 9 bases identical to TRBD2. This CDR3 is 16 amino acids long. CDR1 SGHDT and CDR2 YYEEEE come from the germline V gene. V dropped 4 bases and J dropped 5; count of bases not matched to a gene: 11. This CDR3 reads CASSPDSGGPVDTQYF. DNA of the CDR3: TGTGCCAGCAGCCCAGATAGCGGGGGACCCGTAGATACGCAGTATTTT.

The V call is TRBV2, the J call TRBJ2-1, with D perhaps matching TRBD1 (6 bases). The germline V gene has CDR1 SNHLY and CDR2 FYNNEI. The CDR3 contains 15 residues. Trimming left V 3 bases short and J 1 base short, with 10 bases between. CDR3 sequence reads: CASSEGHGSYNEQFF. The CDR3 nucleotides are TGTGCCAGCAGTGAGGGACACGGTTCCTACAATGAGCAGTTCTTC.

V usage is TRBV28 and J usage is TRBJ1-6; D is unresolved. V shed 2 bases and J shed 7 bases, with 3 bases lying between them. The length of the CDR3 is 12 residues. The germline gives CDR1 MDHEN, CDR2 SYDVKM. CDR3 region: CASSLRNSPLHF. The DNA of the CDR3 is TGTGCCAGCAGTTTACGGAATTCACCCCTCCACTTT.

This chain connects TRBV7-6 to TRBJ1-4; the D gene is possibly TRBD1 (6 bases). The V gene lost 5 bases and the J gene lost 3 bases, with 16 bases spanning the gap. CDR1 and CDR2 (germline): SGHVS, FNYEAQ. This CDR3 comprises 16 residues. CDR3 protein: CASSPNGGAANEKLFF. The DNA of the CDR3 is TGTGCCAGCAGCCCAAATGGGGGGGCGGCTAATGAAAAACTGTTTTTT.

The J gene is TRBJ2-7, the V gene TRBV7-9; 11 nucleotides line up with TRBD2. Germline CDR1 and CDR2: SEHNR and FQNEAQ (reference sequence). The V and J ends lost 4 bases and 4 bases, in that order; junction bases with no gene match: 9. This CDR3 has 16 residues. The CDR3 DNA reads TGTGCCAGCAGCTCTCCTCTAGCGGGGGGAAAATACGAGCAGTACTTC. It codes for CASSSPLAGGKYEQYF.

The J gene is TRBJ1-3, the V gene TRBV5-1; 9 bases are a match to TRBD1. Germline trimming cut 6 bases from V and 0 bases from J; bases unmatched to any gene: 16. Per the germline V gene, CDR1 is SGHRS and CDR2 is YFSETQ. This CDR3 has 19 amino acids. As DNA, the CDR3 is TGCGCCAGCAACCTGAGGGGACAGGGACCCGCCAGCTCTGGAAACACCATATATTTT. It codes for CASNLRGQGPASSGNTIYF.

This chain joins TRBV7-8 and TRBJ1-1, with D hard to call. CDR3 size: 15 residues. The germline V gene encodes CDR1 SGHVS and CDR2 FQNEAQ. Trimming shortened V by 3 bases and J by 4 bases, and 15 bases separated the two germline ends. The CDR3 spells CASSFWRSVTTEAFF. For the CDR3, the DNA is TGTGCCAGCAGCTTTTGGCGGTCAGTGACCACTGAAGCTTTCTTT.

This clone was seen more than once but under ten times. The V gene is TRBV25-1, the J gene TRBJ1-2; no definite D call. The CDR3 has 12 amino acids. V was shortened by 5 bases and J by 2 bases, with 6 bases between the two germline ends. Germline V gene data show CDR1 as MGHDK and CDR2 as SYGVNS. CDR3 sequence: CASSPGNYGYTF. DNA for the CDR3: TGTGCCAGCAGTCCGGGGAACTATGGCTACACCTTC.

V and J are TRBV5-5 and TRBJ2-7; TRBD2 matches 9 bases. The CDR3 extends over 16 amino acids. V lost 1 base, J lost 2 bases, and 7 bases stayed unmatched. Germline V gene lookup returns CDR1 SGHKS and CDR2 YYEKEE (reference sequence). The CDR3 region is CASSLLLGGGAYEQYF. CDR3 DNA sequence: TGTGCCAGCAGCTTGTTGCTCGGCGGGGGGGCCTACGAGCAGTACTTC.

V is TRBV28 and J is TRBJ2-7; TRBD2 is a possible D gene (6 bases). The V end was cut by 0 bases, the J end by 2 bases, with 11 bases between. There are 15 residues in the CDR3. The germline CDR1 and CDR2 sequences are MDHEN and SYDVKM. The chain's CDR3 is CASSLWAGPPYEQYF. The DNA of the CDR3 is TGTGCCAGCAGTTTATGGGCGGGGCCCCCCTACGAGCAGTACTTC.

The chain links TRBV28 to TRBJ1-4, with 7 positions matching TRBD1. Per germline, CDR1 MDHEN and CDR2 SYDVKM. The trim removed 5 bases at V and 7 bases at J, leaving 10 bases unmatched. This CDR3 comprises 15 residues. In nucleotides, the CDR3 is TGTGCCAGCAGTGACGACAGGGTGGTGGGTGAAAAACTGTTTTTT. Amino acids: CASSDDRVVGEKLFF.

The chain links TRBV7-9 to TRBJ2-1; 8 nucleotides line up with TRBD1. V lost 2 bases and J lost 9; bases outside the gene matches: 9. CDR1 is SEHNR and CDR2 is FQNEAQ in the germline V gene (reference sequence). The CDR3 runs 15 residues. DNA for the CDR3: TGTGCCAGCAGCTTATTATCGTCAGGGGGCGGTGAGCAGTTCTTC. Encoded protein: CASSLLSSGGGEQFF.

This rearrangement joins TRBV21-1 to TRBJ2-5; the table's D call, TRBD2, was not checked against the DNA. TRBV21-1 is described as a pseudogene. This CDR3 has 16 residues. CDR3 region: CASSKGTVGSVATQYF. CDR3 in DNA: TGTGCCAGCAGCAAAGGGACTGTAGGGAGCGTGGCGACCCAGTACTTC.